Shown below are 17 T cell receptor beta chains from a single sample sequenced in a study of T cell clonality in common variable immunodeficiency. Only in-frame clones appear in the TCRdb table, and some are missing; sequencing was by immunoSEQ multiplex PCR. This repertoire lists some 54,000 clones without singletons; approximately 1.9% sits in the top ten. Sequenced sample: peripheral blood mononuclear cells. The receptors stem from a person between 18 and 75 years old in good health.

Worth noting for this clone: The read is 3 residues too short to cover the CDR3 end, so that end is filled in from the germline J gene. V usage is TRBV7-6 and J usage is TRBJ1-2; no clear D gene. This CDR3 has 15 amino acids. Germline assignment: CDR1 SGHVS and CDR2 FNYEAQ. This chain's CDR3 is CASSLQASPSYDYTF. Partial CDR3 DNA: TGTGCCAGCAGCTTACAGGCATCTCCCTCCTACGAC. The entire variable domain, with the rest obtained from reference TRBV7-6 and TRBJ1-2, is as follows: GAGVSQSPRYKVTKRGQDVALRCDPISGHVSLYWYRQALGQGPEFLTYFNYEAQQDKSGLPNDRFSAERPEGSISTLTIQRTEQRDSAMYRCASSLQASPSYDYTFGSGTRLTVV.

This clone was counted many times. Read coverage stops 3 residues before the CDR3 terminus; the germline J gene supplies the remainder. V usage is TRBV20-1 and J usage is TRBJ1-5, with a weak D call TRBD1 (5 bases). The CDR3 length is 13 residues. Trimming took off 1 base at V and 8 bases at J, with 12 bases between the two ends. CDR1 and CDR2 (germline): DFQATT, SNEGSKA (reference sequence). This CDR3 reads CSARVPRGEPQHF. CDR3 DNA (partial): TGCAGTGCTAGAGTTCCCCGGGGGGAGCCC.

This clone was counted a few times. Partial CDR3 DNA: TGTGCCAGTAGTATTTGGGGGGATGCAACTAATGAAAAA. It yields the protein CASSIWGDATNEK. The entire CDR3 protein reads CASSIWGDATNEKLFF. The chain combines TRBV19 with TRBJ1-4, with D perhaps matching TRBD1 (5 bases). The read terminates 3 residues before the CDR3 end, so the remaining end is supplied by the germline J gene. Trimming took off 3 bases at V and 0 bases at J, with 11 bases between the two ends. The CDR3 consists of 16 residues. Germline-derived CDR1 and CDR2 are LNHDA and SQIVND (reference sequence).

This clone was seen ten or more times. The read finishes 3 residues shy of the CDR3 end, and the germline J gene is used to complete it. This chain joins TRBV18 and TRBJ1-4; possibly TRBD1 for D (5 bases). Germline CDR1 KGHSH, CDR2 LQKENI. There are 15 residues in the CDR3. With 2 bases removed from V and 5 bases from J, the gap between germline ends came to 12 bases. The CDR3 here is CASSPNTGGNEKLFF. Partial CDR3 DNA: TGTGCCAGCTCACCAAACACGGGGGGGAATGAAAAA.

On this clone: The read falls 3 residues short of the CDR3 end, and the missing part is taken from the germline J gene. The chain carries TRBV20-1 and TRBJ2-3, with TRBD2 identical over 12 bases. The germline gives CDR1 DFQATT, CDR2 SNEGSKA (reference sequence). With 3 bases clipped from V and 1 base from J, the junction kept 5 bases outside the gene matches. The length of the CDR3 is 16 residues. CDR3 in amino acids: CSASSSGGAGTDTQYF. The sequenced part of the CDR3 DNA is TGCAGTGCTAGTTCTAGCGGGGGGGCCGGCACAGATACG.

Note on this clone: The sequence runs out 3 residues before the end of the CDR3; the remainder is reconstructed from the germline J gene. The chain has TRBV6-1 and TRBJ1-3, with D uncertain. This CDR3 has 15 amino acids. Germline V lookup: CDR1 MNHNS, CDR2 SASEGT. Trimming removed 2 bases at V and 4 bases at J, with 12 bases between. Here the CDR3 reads CASSEYTSGGNTIYF. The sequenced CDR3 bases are TGTGCCAGCAGTGAATATACGAGTGGCGGAAACACC.

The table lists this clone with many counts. The CDR3 here is CSVPPLGVGPNEQFF. The DNA read from the CDR3 is TGCAGCGTTCCTCCCTTAGGGGTAGGCCCCAATGAG. The chain recombines TRBV29-1 with TRBJ2-1; maybe TRBD1 (5 bases). The read stops 3 residues short of the end of the CDR3; the missing end is completed from the germline J gene. V gave up 5 bases and J gave up 6 bases, with 20 bases separating them. In germline, CDR1 is SQVTM, CDR2 ANQGSEA. The CDR3 consists of 15 residues.

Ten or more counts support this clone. This CDR3 reads CASSTWGQRVDYGYTF. CDR3 DNA (partial): TGTGCCAGTAGTACCTGGGGACAGAGGGTTGACTATGGC. The chain uses TRBV19 and TRBJ1-2, with 7 bases fitting TRBD1. The CDR3 end lies 3 residues beyond the end of the read and is filled in from the germline J gene. The CDR3 covers 16 residues. Germline V CDR1 and CDR2: LNHDA, SQIVND (reference sequence). The ends lost 4 bases at V and 3 bases at J; junction bases unmatched: 11.

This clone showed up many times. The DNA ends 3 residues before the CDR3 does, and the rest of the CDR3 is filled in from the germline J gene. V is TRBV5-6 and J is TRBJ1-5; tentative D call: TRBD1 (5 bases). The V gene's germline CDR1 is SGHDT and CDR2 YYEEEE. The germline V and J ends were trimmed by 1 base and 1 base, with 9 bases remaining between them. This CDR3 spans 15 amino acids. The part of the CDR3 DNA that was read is TGTGCCAGCAGCTTGCGAACAGGAAGCAATCAGCCC. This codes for CASSLRTGSNQP. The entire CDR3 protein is CASSLRTGSNQPQHF.

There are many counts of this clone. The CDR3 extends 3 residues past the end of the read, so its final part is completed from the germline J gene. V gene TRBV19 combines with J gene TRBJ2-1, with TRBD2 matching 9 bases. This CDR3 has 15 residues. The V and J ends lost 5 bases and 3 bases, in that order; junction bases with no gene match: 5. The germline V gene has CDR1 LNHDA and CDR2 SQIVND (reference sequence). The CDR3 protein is CASSVTSGHYNEQFF. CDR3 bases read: TGTGCCAGTAGTGTGACTAGCGGACACTACAATGAG.

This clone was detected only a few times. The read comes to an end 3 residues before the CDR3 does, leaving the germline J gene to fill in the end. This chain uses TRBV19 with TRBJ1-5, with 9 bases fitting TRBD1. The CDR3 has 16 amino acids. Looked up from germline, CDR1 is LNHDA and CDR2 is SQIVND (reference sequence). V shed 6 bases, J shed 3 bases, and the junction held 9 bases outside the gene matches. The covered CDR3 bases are TGTGCCAGTAGGTCATGGACAGGGGATTACAATCAGCCC. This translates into CASRSWTGDYNQP. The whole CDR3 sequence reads CASRSWTGDYNQPQHF. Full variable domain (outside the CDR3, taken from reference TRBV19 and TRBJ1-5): DGGITQSPKYLFRKEGQNVTLSCEQNLNHDAMYWYRQDPGQGLRLIYYSQIVNDFQKGDIAEGYSVSREKKESFPLTVTSAQKNPTAFYLCASRSWTGDYNQPQHFGDGTRLSIL.

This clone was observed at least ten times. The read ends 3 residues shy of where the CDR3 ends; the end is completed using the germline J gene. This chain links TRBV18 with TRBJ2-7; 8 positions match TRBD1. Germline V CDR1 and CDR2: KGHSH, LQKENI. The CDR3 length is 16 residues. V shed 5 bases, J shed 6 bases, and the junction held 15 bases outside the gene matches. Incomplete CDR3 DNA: TGTGCCAGCTCATTTGGACAGGGAAAAGGGGTAGGCGAG. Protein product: CASSFGQGKGVGE. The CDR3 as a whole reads CASSFGQGKGVGEQYF.

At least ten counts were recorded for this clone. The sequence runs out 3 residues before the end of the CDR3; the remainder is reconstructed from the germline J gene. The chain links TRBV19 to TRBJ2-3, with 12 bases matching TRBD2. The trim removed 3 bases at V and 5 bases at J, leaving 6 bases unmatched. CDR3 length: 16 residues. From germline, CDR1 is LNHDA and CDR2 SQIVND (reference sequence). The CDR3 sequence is CASSISSGGVRDTQYF. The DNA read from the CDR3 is TGTGCCAGTAGTATTTCTAGCGGGGGGGTCAGAGATACG. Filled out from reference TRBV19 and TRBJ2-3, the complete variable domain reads DGGITQSPKYLFRKEGQNVTLSCEQNLNHDAMYWYRQDPGQGLRLIYYSQIVNDFQKGDIAEGYSVSREKKESFPLTVTSAQKNPTAFYLCASSISSGGVRDTQYFGPGTRLTVL.

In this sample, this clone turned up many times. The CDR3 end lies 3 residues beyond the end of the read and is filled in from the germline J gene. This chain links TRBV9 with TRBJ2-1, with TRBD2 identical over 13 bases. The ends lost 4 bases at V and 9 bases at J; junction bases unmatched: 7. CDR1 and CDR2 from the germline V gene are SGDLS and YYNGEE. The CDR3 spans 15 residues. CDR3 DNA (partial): TGTGCCAGCAGCCGACTAGCGGGGGGCCCGGGTGAG. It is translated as CASSRLAGGPGE. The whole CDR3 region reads CASSRLAGGPGEQFF.

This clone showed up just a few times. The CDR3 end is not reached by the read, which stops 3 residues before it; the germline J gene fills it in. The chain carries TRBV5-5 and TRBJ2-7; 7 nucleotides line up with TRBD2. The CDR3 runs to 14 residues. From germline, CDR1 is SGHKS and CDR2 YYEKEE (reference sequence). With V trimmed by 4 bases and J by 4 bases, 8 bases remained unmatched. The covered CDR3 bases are TGTGCCAGCAGCCCCCGGGACTACGCGTACGAG. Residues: CASSPRDYAYE. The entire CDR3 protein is CASSPRDYAYEQYF. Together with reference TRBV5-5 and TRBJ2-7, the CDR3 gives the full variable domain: DAGVTQSPTHLIKTRGQQVTLRCSPISGHKSVSWYQQVLGQGPQFIFQYYEKEERGRGNFPDRFSARQFPNYSSELNVNALLLGDSALYLCASSPRDYAYEQYFGPGTRLTVT.

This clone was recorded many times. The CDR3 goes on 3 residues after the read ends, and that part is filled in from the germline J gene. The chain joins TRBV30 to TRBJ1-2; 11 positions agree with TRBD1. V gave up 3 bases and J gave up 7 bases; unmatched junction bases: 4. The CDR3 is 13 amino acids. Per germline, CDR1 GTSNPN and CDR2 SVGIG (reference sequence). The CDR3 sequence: CAWRDRGRTGYTF. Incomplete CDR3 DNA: TGTGCCTGGAGGGACAGGGGGCGCACTGGC.

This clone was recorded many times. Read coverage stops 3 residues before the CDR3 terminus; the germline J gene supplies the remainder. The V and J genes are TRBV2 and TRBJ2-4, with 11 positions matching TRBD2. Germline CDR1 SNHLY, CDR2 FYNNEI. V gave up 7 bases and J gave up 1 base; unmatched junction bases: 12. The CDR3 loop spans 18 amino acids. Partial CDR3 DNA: TGTGCCAGCACCACCCCCCGACTAGCGGGGATGGCCAAAAACATT. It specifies CASTTPRLAGMAKNI. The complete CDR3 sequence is CASTTPRLAGMAKNIQYF.